The rows below give T cell receptor beta chains drawn from one sample of a study of tumor-infiltrating lymphocytes in localized non-small cell lung cancer. The repertoire was sequenced with immunoSEQ multiplex PCR; TCRdb's copy has only in-frame clones and lacks some. The table has more than 3,000 clones, more than 35% seen once. Sequenced material: uninvolved lung tissue not adjacent to the tumor. The receptors come from a human donor with non-small cell lung cancer. The CDR3 runs from the conserved cysteine through the conserved F or W. A D gene is named only where the DNA matches it firmly. The size of a clone is reported for some rows only, either as once, few or many, or as a class for expanded clones.

CDR3 protein	CDR3 DNA	J gene	clone size	V gene	D gene
CASSPGGGSYNEQFF	TGTGCCAGCAGCCCCGGGGGGGGCTCCTACAATGAGCAGTTCTTC	TRBJ2-1	NA	TRBV9	TRBD2
CASSVAAANYGYTF	TGCGCCAGCAGTGTTGCGGCTGCTAACTATGGCTACACCTTC	TRBJ1-2	NA	TRBV5-1	NA
CAISESDGNTEAFF	TGTGCCATCAGTGAGTCGGACGGAAACACTGAAGCTTTCTTT	TRBJ1-1	few	TRBV10-3	NA
CASSSPGLAGDAFF	TGTGCCAGCAGTTCCCCGGGACTAGCGGGAGACGCGTTCTTC	TRBJ2-1	NA	TRBV27	TRBD2
CASSVVPSSYEQYF	TGTGCCAGCAGCGTAGTACCTAGCTCCTACGAGCAGTACTTC	TRBJ2-7	few	TRBV9	NA
CASRGVAQYF	TGTGCCAGCAGGGGAGTGGCCCAGTACTTC	TRBJ2-5	NA	TRBV2	NA
CASTVSGNTDTQYF	TGTGCCAGTACCGTATCGGGGAACACAGATACGCAGTATTTT	TRBJ2-3	NA	TRBV19	NA
CASSQARDTQYF	TGTGCCAGCAGCCAGGCCAGAGATACGCAGTATTTT	TRBJ2-3	NA	TRBV4-2	NA
CASSWGTDTEAFF	TGTGCCAGCAGTTGGGGGACAGACACTGAAGCTTTCTTT	TRBJ1-1	NA	TRBV6-5	TRBD1
CASSLALTGRTEAFF	TGTGCCAGCAGCTTAGCCCTGACAGGCCGGACTGAAGCTTTCTTT	TRBJ1-1	NA	TRBV7-2	NA
CASSDRIYEQYF	TGTGCCAGCAGTGACAGAATCTACGAGCAGTACTTC	TRBJ2-7	NA	TRBV6-1	NA
CASSIDYLRTGELFF	TGTGCCAGTAGTATAGATTATTTGCGGACCGGGGAGCTGTTTTTT	TRBJ2-2	medium-sized	TRBV19	NA
CASSQGPVHSTNEKLFF	TGCGCCAGCAGCCAAGGACCCGTACATAGCACTAATGAAAAACTGTTTTTT	TRBJ1-4	NA	TRBV4-1	NA
CASSFPNLPGELFF	TGTGCCAGCAGCTTCCCCAACCTCCCCGGGGAGCTGTTTTTT	TRBJ2-2	NA	TRBV5-4	NA
CASSLAESDNYGYTF	TGTGCCAGCAGCTTAGCGGAATCGGACAACTATGGCTACACCTTC	TRBJ1-2	once	TRBV7-8	NA
CASSVETGGTDTQYF	TGTGCCAGCAGCGTAGAGACAGGGGGCACAGATACGCAGTATTTT	TRBJ2-3	few	TRBV9	TRBD1